This paragraph covers one T cell receptor beta chain sequence. What it binds is unknown. The sample originates from a study of Ad26.COV2.S vaccination and SARS-CoV-2 variants. The overall study: Once or twice, 56 days apart, Ad26.COV2.S was delivered intramuscularly.

CDR3 length: 15 amino acids. Germline V gives CDR1 SNHLY, CDR2 FYNNEI. Deletions cut 6 bases from V and 2 bases from J, with 16 bases between. Study findings and constraints: Considerable breadth of spike-specific CD8+ and CD4+ T cell responses has reportedly been documented following vaccination. From the TCR breadth and depth analyses, total T cell responses may have been underestimated.

Generated by immunoSEQ multiplex PCR, the TCRdb table keeps only in-frame clones and is missing some. The sample has 300,000 to 400,000 clones, roughly 91% seen once. Noted treatment: around 19 received Ad26.COV2.S at low or high dose, single or two shots; roughly five received placebo; per-sample allocation not given. After the first vaccine or placebo injection, samples were drawn on day 63. An Ad26 vector expressing Wuhan-strain SARS-CoV-2 spike served as the vaccine. The source material was peripheral blood, sampled in a trial of Ad26.COV2.S vaccine versus placebo. The TCR comes from a person between 18 and 65 years old who received the Ad26.COV2.S COVID-19 vaccine or a placebo. The chain recombines TRBV2 with TRBJ1-2; D is possibly TRBD1 (5 bases). CDR3 coding DNA: TGTGCCAGCAGGGGACCGATCAAAAGAAACTATGGCTACACCTTC. It translates to CASRGPIKRNYGYTF.